These 15 T cell receptor beta chains came from one sample sequenced in a study of early T cells in non-severe SARS-CoV-2 infection. MiXCR, applied by TCRdb to the 5' RACE reads, yields one record per CDR3 protein. The top ten hold just over 20% of the sample, which has roughly 120,000 distinct CDR3 sequences, approximately 15% seen once. The sequenced sample was whole blood. Receptors originate from an adult who was a healthcare worker with PCR-confirmed SARS-CoV-2 infection or an uninfected control (not recorded which).

This rearrangement joins TRBV12-3 or TRBV12-4 to TRBJ1-1; 7 bases match TRBD1. This CDR3 comprises 14 residues. J was trimmed by 3 bases and V by 4 bases; bases with no gene match: 5. The chain's CDR3 is CASSSTGWDTEAFF. CDR3 nucleotide sequence: TGTGCCAGCAGTTCGACAGGGTGGGACACTGAAGCTTTCTTT.

This clonotype appeared many times. The chain carries TRBV6-6 and TRBJ2-1; D perhaps matches TRBD1 (5 bases). From germline, CDR1 is MNHNY and CDR2 SVGAGI (reference sequence). CDR3 length equals 15 residues. Trimming stripped 2 bases from V and 2 bases from J, with 10 bases between. The CDR3 region has the DNA TGTGCCAGCAGTTACCTCCGGACACCCTACAATGAGCAGTTCTTC. This codes for CASSYLRTPYNEQFF.

The chain is built from TRBV10-3 and TRBJ1-5, with 10 bases aligning to TRBD1. V trimming: 5 bases; J trimming: 2 bases; junction bases outside the gene matches: 3. Germline-derived CDR1 and CDR2 are ENHRY and SYGVKD. This CDR3 has 15 residues. In DNA, the CDR3 is TGTGCCATCAGTCGGGACAGGGGCGGCAATCAGCCCCAGCATTTT. It yields the protein CAISRDRGGNQPQHF.

This clonotype showed up just a few times. The chain carries TRBV2 and TRBJ2-7, with 7 positions matching TRBD1. CDR1 and CDR2 from the germline V gene are SNHLY and FYNNEI. V shed 7 bases, J shed 0 bases, and the junction held 6 bases outside the gene matches. The CDR3 totals 14 residues. DNA of the CDR3: TGTGCCAGCATTGCTCGGACAGGCTCCTACGAGCAGTACTTC. Translation: CASIARTGSYEQYF.

This clonotype was counted between two and nine times. This chain uses TRBV29-1 with TRBJ2-1; 15 bases fit TRBD2. V lost 7 bases and J lost 0; bases outside the gene matches: 4. The length of the CDR3 is 16 residues. Germline V CDR1 and CDR2: SQVTM, ANQGSEA. The CDR3 coding sequence is TGCAGCGCGGGACTAGCGGGGGGTAACTCCTACAATGAGCAGTTCTTC. Translating gives CSAGLAGGNSYNEQFF.

In this sample, this clonotype turned up many times. The chain couples TRBV5-1 to TRBJ1-1, with 8 bases matching TRBD1. J was trimmed by 1 base and V by 3 bases; bases with no gene match: 2. Germline V CDR1 and CDR2: SGHRS, YFSETQ. The CDR3 loop spans 14 amino acids. In DNA form, the CDR3 reads TGCGCCAGCAGCTCCGGGACAGGGAACACTGAAGCTTTCTTT. It codes for CASSSGTGNTEAFF.

This clonotype was recorded at least ten times. The J gene is TRBJ2-7, the V gene TRBV9, with a weak D call TRBD1 (5 bases). The CDR3 contains 15 residues. Germline values: CDR1 SGDLS, CDR2 YYNGEE. Trimming pared 0 bases from V and 2 bases from J, leaving 12 bases between. This CDR3 is CASSVAAGLPYEQYF. The CDR3 nucleotides are TGTGCCAGCAGCGTAGCGGCAGGGCTTCCCTACGAGCAGTACTTC.

Only a few counts were recorded for this clonotype. The V and J genes are TRBV18 and TRBJ2-3, with TRBD1 matching over 10 bases. CDR1 KGHSH and CDR2 LQKENI come from the germline V gene. The trim removed 1 base at V and 2 bases at J, leaving 9 bases unmatched. The CDR3 runs 18 residues. The CDR3 sequence is CASSPLSGQGIATDTQYF. In nucleotides, the CDR3 is TGTGCCAGCTCACCACTCTCGGGACAGGGGATTGCCACAGATACGCAGTATTTT.

This clonotype was found a few times. The chain is built from TRBV3-1 and TRBJ2-5; 9 bases match TRBD2. Germline CDR1 reads LGHDT; CDR2 reads YNNKEL (reference sequence). The CDR3 covers 14 residues. With 7 bases clipped from V and 2 bases from J, the junction kept 5 bases outside the gene matches. This CDR3 is CASILAGDQETQYF. In DNA form, the CDR3 reads TGTGCCAGCATTTTAGCGGGGGATCAAGAGACCCAGTACTTC.

This clonotype came up many times. The J gene is TRBJ1-2, the V gene TRBV4-2; D ambiguous. Germline-derived CDR1 and CDR2 are LGHNA and YNFKEQ. CDR3 length equals 16 residues. V lost 3 bases, J lost 7 bases, and 21 bases lay in between. CDR3: CASSQVGYGTGTGYTF. The CDR3 coding sequence is TGTGCCAGCAGCCAGGTGGGATATGGTACGGGAACTGGCTACACCTTC.

The table lists this clonotype with a few counts. The chain joins TRBV7-3 to TRBJ1-3; D is perhaps TRBD1 (5 bases). Germline V CDR1 and CDR2: SGHTA, FQGTGA. The CDR3 contains 15 residues. The ends were cut back, 5 bases at V and 0 bases at J, with 11 bases in the middle. CDR3 residues: CASSASGGSGNTIYF. CDR3 coding DNA: TGTGCCAGCAGCGCATCCGGGGGCTCTGGAAACACCATATATTTT.

The chain recombines TRBV14 with TRBJ2-3; TRBD2 is a possible D gene (5 bases). The CDR3 contains 14 residues. Germline V CDR1 and CDR2: SGHDN, FVKESK. V lost 6 bases and J 2 bases, leaving 12 bases between the germline ends. The CDR3 DNA follows: TGTGCCAGCAGTCCAGTGGGAGTCACAGATACGCAGTATTTT. Translation: CASSPVGVTDTQYF.

This clonotype was observed a single time. J is TRBJ1-3 and V is TRBV30, with 9 bases aligning to TRBD1. The CDR3 loop spans 13 amino acids. The trim removed 5 bases at V and 4 bases at J, leaving 3 bases unmatched. CDR1 and CDR2 from the germline V gene are GTSNPN and SVGIG (reference sequence). CDR3 residues: CAWGGQGGNTIYF. The CDR3 DNA follows: TGTGCCTGGGGGGGACAGGGCGGAAACACCATATATTTT.

This clonotype was found a few times. The V call is TRBV2, the J call TRBJ2-7; perhaps TRBD1 as D (6 bases). The CDR3 covers 14 residues. Germline V gene sequence: CDR1 SNHLY, CDR2 FYNNEI. The V gene lost 5 bases and the J gene lost 2 bases, with 13 bases spanning the gap. The CDR3 region is CASSLHGGTYEQYF. As DNA, the CDR3 is TGTGCCAGCAGTTTACATGGGGGCACCTACGAGCAGTACTTC.

The J gene is TRBJ1-1, the V gene TRBV5-1, with a weak D call TRBD1 (6 bases). This CDR3 has 14 amino acids. CDR1 SGHRS and CDR2 YFSETQ come from the germline V gene. V lost 3 bases and J lost 5, with 14 bases in between. CDR3 amino acids: CASSSQGSGTEAFF. The DNA of the CDR3 is TGCGCCAGCAGCTCTCAGGGGAGTGGGACTGAAGCTTTCTTT.